A selection of T cell receptor beta chains follows, all from one sample in a study of beta chain features in type 1 diabetes. Using immunoSEQ multiplex PCR, the repertoire was profiled, and TCRdb retains in-frame clones only, with some absent. The profile shows under 900,000 clones, roughly a sixth of them singletons. The sequencing sample was made of naive CD4+ T cells from blood. The receptors originated from a woman younger than 30 in good health. CDR3s include the opening cysteine and the closing phenylalanine or tryptophan. Each record gives: D gene, clone size, V gene, J gene, CDR3 DNA, CDR3 protein. A D gene is named only where the DNA matches it firmly. The size entry is marked missing in some rows and otherwise reads once, few, many or a size class.

d_call: TRBD1
clone_size: few
v_call: TRBV5-1
j_call: TRBJ2-1
cdr3_nt: TGCGCCAGCAGCACCTCGACAGGGGGCAATGAGCAGTTCTTC
cdr3_aa: CASSTSTGGNEQFF

d_call: -
clone_size: -
v_call: TRBV7-2
j_call: TRBJ2-1
cdr3_nt: TGTGCCAGCAGCTTAGTCTTACTAGGGTTGGGGATCTACAATGAGCAGTTCTTC
cdr3_aa: CASSLVLLGLGIYNEQFF

d_call: -
clone_size: few
v_call: TRBV28
j_call: TRBJ1-5
cdr3_nt: TGTGCCAGCGGGGGTTATAGCAATCAGCCCCAGCATTTT
cdr3_aa: CASGGYSNQPQHF

d_call: -
clone_size: few
v_call: TRBV6-5
j_call: TRBJ2-3
cdr3_nt: TGTGCCAGCAGCCTAAACAGTTGGGGCACAGATACGCAGTATTTT
cdr3_aa: CASSLNSWGTDTQYF

d_call: -
clone_size: few
v_call: TRBV29-1
j_call: TRBJ2-5
cdr3_nt: TGCAGCGTAATGCCACAGGGCCTTCAGACCCAGTACTTC
cdr3_aa: CSVMPQGLQTQYF

d_call: -
clone_size: -
v_call: TRBV29-1
j_call: TRBJ1-1
cdr3_nt: TGCAGCGTTGGTGGGAGACAGGAGAACACTGAAGCTTTCTTT
cdr3_aa: CSVGGRQENTEAFF

d_call: -
clone_size: few
v_call: TRBV29-1
j_call: TRBJ1-1
cdr3_nt: TGCAGCGTTGGTTGGGGCAGTGAAGCTTTCTTT
cdr3_aa: CSVGWGSEAFF

d_call: -
clone_size: -
v_call: TRBV27
j_call: TRBJ2-7
cdr3_nt: TGTGCCAGCAGTTTTACTCCCACCTACGAGCAGTACTTC
cdr3_aa: CASSFTPTYEQYF

d_call: -
clone_size: -
v_call: TRBV13
j_call: TRBJ2-5
cdr3_nt: TGTGCCAGCAGCTTAGGGCGCGGGCGGGCCCGGGAGACCCAGTACTTC
cdr3_aa: CASSLGRGRARETQYF

d_call: TRBD2
clone_size: -
v_call: TRBV9
j_call: TRBJ2-3
cdr3_nt: TGTGCCAGCAGCGCAGGGACTAGCGGTTCCACAGATACGCAGTATTTT
cdr3_aa: CASSAGTSGSTDTQYF

d_call: TRBD1
clone_size: few
v_call: TRBV7-2
j_call: TRBJ1-5
cdr3_nt: TGTGCCAGCAGCCCAGGGACAGGCGGGCAGCCCCAGCATTTT
cdr3_aa: CASSPGTGGQPQHF

d_call: -
clone_size: few
v_call: TRBV7-2
j_call: TRBJ2-7
cdr3_nt: TGTGCCAGCAGCTTATTGGGGTTCGAGCAGTACTTC
cdr3_aa: CASSLLGFEQYF

d_call: -
clone_size: few
v_call: TRBV6-5
j_call: TRBJ1-2
cdr3_nt: TGTGCCAGCAGTATAAAGGACCGCGCCGTCAACTACACCTTC
cdr3_aa: CASSIKDRAVNYTF

d_call: TRBD2
clone_size: few
v_call: TRBV7-2
j_call: TRBJ2-7
cdr3_nt: TGTGCCAGCAGCTTAGACGACCGGGGCGGGAGGTACCTTGAGCAGTACTTC
cdr3_aa: CASSLDDRGGRYLEQYF

d_call: -
clone_size: -
v_call: TRBV7-2
j_call: TRBJ2-7
cdr3_nt: TGTGCCAGCAGCCGCCGGGGTGGCGACGAGCAGTACTTC
cdr3_aa: CASSRRGGDEQYF

d_call: -
clone_size: few
v_call: TRBV5-1
j_call: TRBJ2-1
cdr3_nt: TGCGCCAGCAGCTTGGCCGGTGATAATGAGCAGTTCTTC
cdr3_aa: CASSLAGDNEQFF

d_call: -
clone_size: -
v_call: TRBV29-1
j_call: TRBJ2-7
cdr3_nt: TGCAGCGTCATGAGAGAGGGGACCTACGAGCAGTACTTC
cdr3_aa: CSVMREGTYEQYF

d_call: -
clone_size: -
v_call: TRBV5-1
j_call: TRBJ2-7
cdr3_nt: TGCGCCAGCAGCTTGGCAGGGTTAGGCTACGAGCAGTACTTC
cdr3_aa: CASSLAGLGYEQYF

d_call: -
clone_size: -
v_call: TRBV5-6
j_call: TRBJ1-4
cdr3_nt: TGTGCCAGCAGCTTGAGGGCCGGAAGGCTGTTTTTT
cdr3_aa: CASSLRAGRLFF

d_call: -
clone_size: -
v_call: TRBV28
j_call: TRBJ1-5
cdr3_nt: TGTGCCAGCAGTCGTACATTCACTCAGCCCCAGCATTTT
cdr3_aa: CASSRTFTQPQHF

d_call: TRBD1
clone_size: -
v_call: TRBV6-5
j_call: TRBJ1-5
cdr3_nt: TGTGCCAGCACAGGGGGTGATCAGCCCCAGCATTTT
cdr3_aa: CASTGGDQPQHF

d_call: -
clone_size: -
v_call: TRBV20-1
j_call: TRBJ2-5
cdr3_nt: TGCAGTGCTAGCGGGGAGACCCAGTACTTC
cdr3_aa: CSASGETQYF

d_call: -
clone_size: -
v_call: TRBV9
j_call: TRBJ2-5
cdr3_nt: TGTGCCAGCAGCGTAGTTTCGGGGGAGACCCAGTACTTC
cdr3_aa: CASSVVSGETQYF

d_call: -
clone_size: few
v_call: TRBV19
j_call: TRBJ2-3
cdr3_nt: TGTGCCAGTAGTACATGGCAGGGAACAGATACGCAGTATTTT
cdr3_aa: CASSTWQGTDTQYF

d_call: TRBD2
clone_size: -
v_call: TRBV4-1
j_call: TRBJ2-7
cdr3_nt: TGCGCCAGCAGTCGACTAGCGGGACGCGAGCAGTACTTC
cdr3_aa: CASSRLAGREQYF

d_call: -
clone_size: few
v_call: TRBV5-4
j_call: TRBJ2-1
cdr3_nt: TGTGCCAGCAGCGAAGGGCCCAGGGGTAGGAGCAATGAGCAGTTCTTC
cdr3_aa: CASSEGPRGRSNEQFF

d_call: -
clone_size: few
v_call: TRBV6-6
j_call: TRBJ2-7
cdr3_nt: TGTGCCAGCCGCCCCACAGGCGGGGCCTACGAGCAGTACTTC
cdr3_aa: CASRPTGGAYEQYF

d_call: -
clone_size: few
v_call: TRBV9
j_call: TRBJ1-2
cdr3_nt: TGTGCCAGCAGCGCCGACGGCTATGGCTACACCTTC
cdr3_aa: CASSADGYGYTF

d_call: -
clone_size: -
v_call: TRBV7-9
j_call: TRBJ2-4
cdr3_nt: TGTGCCAGCAGCTTATGGGTGACAGGTCTAGCCAAAAACATTCAGTACTTC
cdr3_aa: CASSLWVTGLAKNIQYF

d_call: -
clone_size: few
v_call: TRBV18
j_call: TRBJ2-1
cdr3_nt: TGTGCCAGCCTCCCGGGGAGCCCCACCTACAATGAGCAGTTCTTC
cdr3_aa: CASLPGSPTYNEQFF

d_call: TRBD1
clone_size: few
v_call: TRBV5-1
j_call: TRBJ1-1
cdr3_nt: TGCGCCAGCAGCTTTTCAGGGACAGGGGGTAGGACTGAAGCTTTCTTT
cdr3_aa: CASSFSGTGGRTEAFF

d_call: -
clone_size: few
v_call: TRBV4-3
j_call: TRBJ1-2
cdr3_nt: TGCGCCAGCAGCCAAGATGGGACGTGGGAAGATGGCTACACCTTC
cdr3_aa: CASSQDGTWEDGYTF

d_call: -
clone_size: few
v_call: TRBV18
j_call: TRBJ2-7
cdr3_nt: TGTGCCAGCTCACGTACTGGGGAGCAGTACTTC
cdr3_aa: CASSRTGEQYF